These 29 T cell receptor beta chains originate from one sample sequenced in a study of shared clonotypes between healthy human individuals. Generated by immunoSEQ multiplex PCR, the TCRdb table keeps only in-frame clones and is missing some. The data hold some 2,000,000 clones, with about 95% observed a single time. CD45RO-negative, CCR7-selected cells formed the naive CD8 fraction, which excluded terminally differentiated effector memory CD45RA+ cells. The specimen was naive CD8+ T cells sorted from blood. Receptors originate from a young man in good health.

J is TRBJ2-5 and V is TRBV5-6; 10 nucleotides line up with TRBD1. The CDR3 covers 16 residues. The germline CDR1 and CDR2 sequences are SGHDT and YYEEEE. V lost 0 bases and J lost 4; bases outside the gene matches: 6. CDR3 region: CASSLAGTGVRETQYF. In nucleotides, the CDR3 is TGTGCCAGCAGCTTGGCCGGGACAGGGGTCCGAGAGACCCAGTACTTC.

V usage is TRBV11-2 and J usage is TRBJ1-4; 7 bases are a match to TRBD1. With V trimmed by 3 bases and J by 8 bases, 15 bases remained unmatched. The CDR3 contains 17 residues. The germline gives CDR1 SGHAT, CDR2 FQNNGV. The CDR3 sequence is CASSLYRVPMDREKLFF. As DNA, the CDR3 is TGTGCCAGCAGCTTGTATCGAGTCCCTATGGACAGGGAAAAACTGTTTTTT.

The rearrangement joins TRBV7-9 to TRBJ2-3; D could derive from TRBD1 or TRBD2 (5 bases each). The CDR3 is 15 residues long. V was clipped by 0 bases and J by 1 base, with 8 bases between them. Germline V gene sequence: CDR1 SEHNR, CDR2 FQNEAQ (reference sequence). CDR3 loop: CASSLAGDRTDTQYF. The CDR3 DNA follows: TGTGCCAGCAGCTTAGCGGGGGACCGCACAGATACGCAGTATTTT.

The chain is built from TRBV7-6 and TRBJ2-5; D is possibly TRBD1 (6 bases). This CDR3 contains 15 residues. V dropped 5 bases and J dropped 1 base, with 14 bases sitting between them. CDR1 is SGHVS, CDR2 FNYEAQ, per germline. CDR3 DNA sequence: TGTGCCAGCAGCGACCTACAGGGTCCCCAAGAGACCCAGTACTTC. Translated: CASSDLQGPQETQYF.

The gene calls are TRBV6-1 and TRBJ2-7; 11 nucleotides line up with TRBD2. Trimming took 1 base from V and 2 from J; bases not matched to a gene: 4. Germline V gene sequence: CDR1 MNHNS, CDR2 SASEGT. This CDR3 region has 16 residues. The DNA for the CDR3 is TGTGCCAGCAGTGAAGGGGGACTAGCGGTTACCTACGAGCAGTACTTC. Its translation: CASSEGGLAVTYEQYF.

V is TRBV4-3 and J is TRBJ1-5; possibly TRBD1 for D (5 bases). Trimming took 0 bases from V and 11 from J, leaving 14 bases between them. Per the germline V gene, CDR1 is LGHNA and CDR2 is YSLEER. The CDR3 extends over 14 amino acids. The CDR3: CASSQEEGSLAQHF. In nucleotides, the CDR3 is TGCGCCAGCAGCCAAGAGGAGGGGTCTCTGGCCCAGCATTTT.

This sequence joins TRBV30 and TRBJ2-5; weak D call: TRBD2 (7 bases). The germline V and J ends were trimmed by 7 bases and 7 bases, with 19 bases remaining between them. The CDR3 is 13 amino acids. Per germline, CDR1 GTSNPN and CDR2 SVGIG (reference sequence). This CDR3 is CAFDGGQQLTQYF. CDR3 nucleotide sequence: TGTGCCTTCGACGGGGGGCAGCAGCTGACCCAGTACTTC.

The chain uses TRBV19 and TRBJ2-4; D remains unclear. The CDR3 extends over 15 amino acids. Germline-derived CDR1 and CDR2 are LNHDA and SQIVND (reference sequence). V lost 3 bases, J lost 5 bases, and 14 bases lay in between. This CDR3 is CASSIPRETENIQYF. CDR3 nucleotide sequence: TGTGCCAGTAGTATCCCCCGTGAGACCGAAAACATTCAGTACTTC.

The rearrangement links TRBV11-2 to TRBJ2-7; 7 positions match TRBD2. Trimming at V came to 3 bases and at J to 0 bases, leaving 11 bases not matched to a gene. From germline, CDR1 is SGHAT and CDR2 FQNNGV. CDR3 length: 17 residues. For the CDR3, the DNA is TGTGCCAGCAGCTTTGATGTCAGGCGGGAGCGCTCCTACGAGCAGTACTTC. Encoded protein: CASSFDVRRERSYEQYF.

V is TRBV6-1 and J is TRBJ2-3, with D unclear. Germline-derived CDR1 and CDR2 are MNHNS and SASEGT. V was clipped by 1 base and J by 1 base, with 9 bases between them. CDR3 size: 15 residues. The CDR3: CASSEGVVGTDTQYF. The CDR3 nucleotides are TGTGCCAGCAGTGAAGGGGTGGTTGGCACAGATACGCAGTATTTT.

This clone came up once. Other DNA variants within this sample encode the same CDR3. The V and J genes are TRBV10-1 and TRBJ2-2; D is ambiguous. V lost 0 bases to trimming and J lost 4 bases, with 6 bases between them. This CDR3 spans 14 amino acids. CDR1 and CDR2 (germline): WNHNN, SYGVQD (reference sequence). The CDR3 here is CASSESPGTGELFF. Here the CDR3 DNA reads TGCGCCAGCAGTGAGTCACCAGGCACCGGGGAGCTGTTTTTT.

The chain combines TRBV9 with TRBJ2-1; D not certain. The CDR3 is 17 residues long. V was pared by 4 bases and J by 0 bases, with 17 bases between. Germline V CDR1 and CDR2: SGDLS, YYNGEE. This chain's CDR3 is CASSSYFSVSSYNEQFF. The CDR3 DNA follows: TGTGCCAGCAGCTCGTACTTCTCCGTGAGCTCCTACAATGAGCAGTTCTTC.

The chain is built from TRBV6-5 and TRBJ2-5; 10 bases are shared with TRBD2. The CDR3 runs to 16 residues. The V gene's germline CDR1 is MNHEY and CDR2 SVGAGI. V shed 0 bases, J shed 5 bases, and the junction held 6 bases outside the gene matches. The CDR3 is CASSYSSGGAWETQYF. The DNA for the CDR3 is TGTGCCAGCAGTTACTCCAGCGGGGGGGCCTGGGAGACCCAGTACTTC.

This sequence joins TRBV7-9 and TRBJ2-1, with TRBD2 matching over 8 bases. The CDR3 sequence is 19 residues long. Looked up from germline, CDR1 is SEHNR and CDR2 is FQNEAQ (reference sequence). Trimming removed 1 base from V and 8 bases from J; junction bases left unmatched: 19. CDR3 bases: TGTGCCAGCAGCTTAGGCTCCGGATCGGGACTAGGTTATGGGGATGAGCAGTTCTTC. Translating gives CASSLGSGSGLGYGDEQFF.

Only one count was recorded for this clone. The sample carries other DNA sequences with the same CDR3. The rearrangement joins TRBV13 to TRBJ2-7; either TRBD1 or TRBD2 may fit D (5 bases each). Germline assignment: CDR1 PRHDT and CDR2 FYEKMQ (reference sequence). Trimming removed 4 bases at V and 1 base at J, with 11 bases between. This CDR3 has 14 amino acids. CDR3 protein: CASSSGTPSYEQYF. In DNA form, the CDR3 reads TGTGCCAGCAGCTCCGGGACCCCATCCTACGAGCAGTACTTC. The whole variable domain, filled in from reference TRBV13 and TRBJ2-7, reads AAGVIQSPRHLIKEKRETATLKCYPIPRHDTVYWYQQGPGQDPQFLISFYEKMQSDKGSIPDRFSAQQFSDYHSELNMSSLELGDSALYFCASSSGTPSYEQYFGPGTRLTVT.

The chain recombines TRBV2 with TRBJ2-7; D not certain. The CDR3 contains 15 residues. CDR1 and CDR2 (germline): SNHLY, FYNNEI. Deletions cut 0 bases from V and 2 bases from J, with 11 bases between. The CDR3 is CASSEADPSAYEQYF. CDR3 DNA sequence: TGTGCCAGCAGTGAAGCGGACCCCTCCGCCTACGAGCAGTACTTC.

The J gene is TRBJ2-2, the V gene TRBV5-1; the match to TRBD2 covers 9 bases. This CDR3 is 16 amino acids long. Losses at the gene ends were 1 base for V and 3 bases for J; bases not matched to a gene: 4. The V gene's germline CDR1 is SGHRS and CDR2 YFSETQ. The CDR3 region has the DNA TGCGCCAGCAGCTTGATGACTAGCGGTGACACCGGGGAGCTGTTTTTT. Translated, it gives CASSLMTSGDTGELFF.

This rearrangement joins TRBV2 to TRBJ2-7; TRBD2 might be the D (5 bases). The germline V gene encodes CDR1 SNHLY and CDR2 FYNNEI. This CDR3 region has 13 residues. Trimming shortened V by 4 bases and J by 2 bases, and 9 bases separated the two germline ends. CDR3 loop: CASSAGLAYEQYF. Here the CDR3 DNA reads TGTGCCAGCAGTGCCGGACTGGCCTACGAGCAGTACTTC.

The rearrangement links TRBV7-2 to TRBJ2-3, with D possibly being TRBD1 (7 bases). CDR3 length: 16 amino acids. CDR1 and CDR2 (germline): SGHTA, FQGNSA. The germline V and J ends were trimmed by 5 bases and 4 bases, with 19 bases remaining between them. The CDR3 bases are TGTGCCAGCAGCCAAGATCAGGGGGGCGAGGCAGATACGCAGTATTTT. Translation: CASSQDQGGEADTQYF.

This clone came up once. The V and J genes are TRBV13 and TRBJ2-7; D possibly corresponds to TRBD2 (7 bases). This CDR3 is 15 amino acids long. CDR1 and CDR2 from the germline V gene are PRHDT and FYEKMQ (reference sequence). The V gene lost 3 bases and the J gene lost 6 bases, with 18 bases spanning the gap. The CDR3 region is CASSFRGGGRGEQYF. The CDR3 nucleotides are TGTGCCAGCAGCTTTCGGGGAGGGGGTCGAGGCGAGCAGTACTTC.

The CDR3 region is CASSLSGLAETQYF. The CDR3 coding sequence is TGTGCCAGCAGCTTATCTGGACTAGCGGAGACCCAGTACTTC. This chain uses TRBV7-8 with TRBJ2-5; 9 bases align to TRBD2. The CDR3 extends over 14 amino acids. The V and J ends lost 2 bases and 5 bases, in that order; junction bases with no gene match: 3. Germline assignment: CDR1 SGHVS and CDR2 FQNEAQ.

The CDR3 DNA follows: TGTGCCAGCAGCACGTCGACAGGGTTGAACACTGAAGCTTTCTTT. Its translation is CASSTSTGLNTEAFF. V and J are TRBV11-2 and TRBJ1-1; 7 bases map to TRBD1. With 5 bases clipped from V and 0 bases from J, the junction kept 6 bases outside the gene matches. The CDR3 is made up of 15 amino acids. Germline CDR1 is SGHAT and CDR2 is FQNNGV.

The chain joins TRBV5-6 to TRBJ2-7; 7 bases fit TRBD2. The CDR3 contains 14 residues. CDR1 SGHDT and CDR2 YYEEEE come from the germline V gene. Trimming cost V 1 base and J 6 bases; bases outside gene matches: 7. CDR3 sequence: CASSLWREYSEQYF. The CDR3 region has the DNA TGTGCCAGCAGCTTGTGGCGGGAGTACAGCGAGCAGTACTTC.

To note about this clone: This CDR3 is also generated by other DNA sequences in the sample. This chain connects TRBV13 to TRBJ2-7; D is unresolved. Between the trimmed V and J ends, which lost 5 bases and 3 bases, there was a span of 5 bases. The CDR3 is 11 residues long. The V gene's germline CDR1 is PRHDT and CDR2 FYEKMQ (reference sequence). This CDR3 is CASSQNYEQYF. The CDR3 DNA sequence: TGTGCCAGCAGCCAAAACTACGAGCAGTACTTC.

The chain has TRBV5-4 and TRBJ1-1; D gene unclear. The CDR3 spans 13 residues. V was shortened by 0 bases and J by 4 bases, with 7 bases between the two germline ends. Germline-derived CDR1 and CDR2 are SGHNT and YYREEE (reference sequence). In DNA, the CDR3 is TGTGCCAGCAGCTTGGGATTCAGCACTGAAGCTTTCTTT. Its translation: CASSLGFSTEAFF.

This rearrangement joins TRBV19 to TRBJ2-5; the match to TRBD2 covers 9 bases. From germline, CDR1 is LNHDA and CDR2 SQIVND (reference sequence). V lost 5 bases and J lost 4; bases outside the gene matches: 14. The CDR3 totals 17 residues. The CDR3: CASSGTSLWGRGETQYF. The DNA for the CDR3 is TGTGCCAGTAGTGGGACTAGCCTATGGGGGCGTGGAGAGACCCAGTACTTC.

This chain joins TRBV27 and TRBJ2-3; no clear D. The germline V gene encodes CDR1 MNHEY and CDR2 SMNVEV (reference sequence). The V and J ends lost 8 bases and 0 bases respectively, with 9 bases between them. This CDR3 spans 13 amino acids. The CDR3 nucleotides read TGTGCCAGCCTTAAACCTAGCACAGATACGCAGTATTTT. Residues: CASLKPSTDTQYF.

The chain carries TRBV5-6 and TRBJ1-4, with a weak D call TRBD1 (5 bases). The length of the CDR3 is 14 residues. Trimming pared 3 bases from V and 5 bases from J, leaving 11 bases between. CDR1 and CDR2 from the germline V gene are SGHDT and YYEEEE. CDR3 sequence: CASSWGGLNEKLFF. As DNA, the CDR3 is TGTGCCAGCAGCTGGGGCGGACTGAATGAAAAACTGTTTTTT.

The chain carries TRBV27 and TRBJ2-1; D is unclear. V was shortened by 1 base and J by 8 bases, with 9 bases between the two germline ends. In germline, CDR1 is MNHEY, CDR2 SMNVEV (reference sequence). The CDR3 extends over 13 amino acids. CDR3 nucleotide sequence: TGTGCCAGCAGTTTATACCCCGGTCATGAGCAGTTCTTC. Its protein is CASSLYPGHEQFF.